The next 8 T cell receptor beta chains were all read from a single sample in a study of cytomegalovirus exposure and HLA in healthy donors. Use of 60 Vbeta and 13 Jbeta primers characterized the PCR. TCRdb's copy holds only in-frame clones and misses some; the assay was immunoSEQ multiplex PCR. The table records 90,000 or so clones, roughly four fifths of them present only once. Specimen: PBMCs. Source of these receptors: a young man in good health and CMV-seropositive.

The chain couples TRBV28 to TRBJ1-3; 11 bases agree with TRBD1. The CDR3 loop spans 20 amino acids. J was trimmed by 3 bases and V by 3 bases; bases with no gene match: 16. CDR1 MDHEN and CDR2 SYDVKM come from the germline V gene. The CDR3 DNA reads TGTGCCAGCAGTTTCCCCGGGACAGGGGGTCGGGGTGGGGTTGGAAACACCATATATTTT. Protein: CASSFPGTGGRGGVGNTIYF.

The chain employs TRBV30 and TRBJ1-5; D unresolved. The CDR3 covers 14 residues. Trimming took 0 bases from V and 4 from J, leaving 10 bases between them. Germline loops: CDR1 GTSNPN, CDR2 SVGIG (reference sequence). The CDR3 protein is CAWSVLGRNQPQHF. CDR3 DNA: TGTGCCTGGAGTGTCTTGGGGAGAAATCAGCCCCAGCATTTT.

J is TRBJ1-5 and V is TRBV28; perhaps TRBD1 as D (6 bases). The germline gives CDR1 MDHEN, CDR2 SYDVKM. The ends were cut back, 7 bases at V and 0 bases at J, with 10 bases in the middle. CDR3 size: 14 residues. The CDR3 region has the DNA TGTGCCAGCACTAGGGACAATAGCAATCAGCCCCAGCATTTT. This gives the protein CASTRDNSNQPQHF.

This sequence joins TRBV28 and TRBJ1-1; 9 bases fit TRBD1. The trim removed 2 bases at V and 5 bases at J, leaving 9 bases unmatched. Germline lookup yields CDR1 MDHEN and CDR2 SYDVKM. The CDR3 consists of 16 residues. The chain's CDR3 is CASSLIGQGKGTEAFF. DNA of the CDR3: TGTGCCAGCAGTTTAATTGGACAGGGGAAGGGTACTGAAGCTTTCTTT.

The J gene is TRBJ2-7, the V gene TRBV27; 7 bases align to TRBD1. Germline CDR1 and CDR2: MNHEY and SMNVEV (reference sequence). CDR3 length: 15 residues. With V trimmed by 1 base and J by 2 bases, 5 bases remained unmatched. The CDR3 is CASSLYGQDPYEQYF. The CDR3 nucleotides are TGTGCCAGCAGTTTATACGGACAGGACCCCTACGAGCAGTACTTC.

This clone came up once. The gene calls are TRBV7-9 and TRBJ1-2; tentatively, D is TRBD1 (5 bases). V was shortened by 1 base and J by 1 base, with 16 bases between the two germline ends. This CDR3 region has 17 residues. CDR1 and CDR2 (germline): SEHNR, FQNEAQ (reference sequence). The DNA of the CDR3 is TGTGCCAGCAGCTTAGGATCGCCGGGACTGAGTAACTATGGCTACACCTTC. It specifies CASSLGSPGLSNYGYTF. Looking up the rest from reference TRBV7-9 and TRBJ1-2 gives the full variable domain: DTGVSQNPRHKITKRGQNVTFRCDPISEHNRLYWYRQTLGQGPEFLTYFQNEAQLEKSRLLSDRFSAERPKGSFSTLEIQRTEQGDSAMYLCASSLGSPGLSNYGYTFGSGTRLTVV.

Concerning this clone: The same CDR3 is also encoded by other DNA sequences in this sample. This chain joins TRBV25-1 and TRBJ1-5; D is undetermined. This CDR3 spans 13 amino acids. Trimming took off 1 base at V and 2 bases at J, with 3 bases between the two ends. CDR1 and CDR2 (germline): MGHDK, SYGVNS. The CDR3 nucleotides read TGTGCCAGCAGTGAATCTGGCAATCAGCCCCAGCATTTT. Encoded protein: CASSESGNQPQHF.

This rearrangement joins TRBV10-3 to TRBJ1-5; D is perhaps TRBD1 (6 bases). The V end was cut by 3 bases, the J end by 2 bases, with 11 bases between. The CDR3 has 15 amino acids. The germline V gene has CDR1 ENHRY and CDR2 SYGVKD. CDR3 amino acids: CAISDSGVGNQPQHF. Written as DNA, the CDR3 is TGTGCCATCAGTGACTCAGGGGTGGGCAATCAGCCCCAGCATTTT.